The 6 T cell receptor beta chains below come from one sample, sequenced in a study of T cell responses to AZD1222 COVID-19 vaccine. Profiled with immunoSEQ multiplex PCR; TCRdb holds only in-frame clones, not every one. The sample records 95,000 to 130,000 clones, approximately 83% being singletons. The input for sequencing was peripheral blood, taken on day 0 of MenACWY control vaccination. The receptors derive from an adult in good health.

The rearrangement joins TRBV6-2 or TRBV6-3 to TRBJ1-1; the D gene is possibly TRBD1 (5 bases). The germline V gene encodes CDR1 MNHEY and CDR2 SVGEGT. Deletions cut 2 bases from V and 4 bases from J, with 17 bases between. CDR3 length: 16 residues. Here the CDR3 reads CASSYRAQVGGTEAFF. As DNA, the CDR3 is TGTGCCAGCAGTTACAGGGCACAGGTGGGGGGCACTGAAGCTTTCTTT.

The chain employs TRBV7-9 and TRBJ1-2; the D gene is possibly TRBD1 (5 bases). CDR3 length: 13 amino acids. Looked up from germline, CDR1 is SEHNR and CDR2 is FQNEAQ (reference sequence). Trimming stripped 1 base from V and 5 bases from J, with 8 bases between. CDR3 bases: TGTGCCAGCAGCTTAGACCAGGGATATGGCTACACCTTC. Protein product: CASSLDQGYGYTF.

This clone occurred once. V gene TRBV4-1 combines with J gene TRBJ2-2, with 10 bases lining up with TRBD2. CDR1 and CDR2 (germline): MGHRA, YSYEKL. V was pared by 4 bases and J by 4 bases, with 18 bases of the junction left unmatched. The CDR3 loop spans 20 amino acids. The CDR3 here is CASSLRPYEAGGPSTGELFF. CDR3 DNA: TGCGCCAGCAGCCTGCGGCCTTATGAAGCGGGGGGGCCGAGCACCGGGGAGCTGTTTTTT.

This clone was observed a few times. The chain combines TRBV19 with TRBJ1-2; 7 bases match TRBD1. The germline V gene encodes CDR1 LNHDA and CDR2 SQIVND (reference sequence). Trimming at V came to 4 bases and at J to 4 bases, leaving 3 bases not matched to a gene. CDR3 length: 13 amino acids. The CDR3 coding sequence is TGTGCCAGTAGTAATCAGGGGGGCTATGGCTACACCTTC. This codes for CASSNQGGYGYTF.

This chain connects TRBV4-1 to TRBJ2-1, with 11 bases identical to TRBD2. The CDR3 runs to 15 residues. Germline trimming cut 2 bases from V and 5 bases from J; bases unmatched to any gene: 2. In germline, CDR1 is MGHRA, CDR2 YSYEKL. The DNA of the CDR3 is TGCGCCAGCAGCCAATCTAGCGGGGGGCACAATGAGCAGTTCTTC. Protein product: CASSQSSGGHNEQFF.

In its sample, this clone was seen once. CDR3 region: CASSLLGGTEAFF. The DNA for the CDR3 is TGTGCCAGCAGCTTACTGGGGGGCACTGAAGCTTTCTTT. The chain couples TRBV7-3 to TRBJ1-1, with a weak D call TRBD1 (5 bases). V lost 2 bases and J lost 4, with 8 bases in between. The germline V gene encodes CDR1 SGHTA and CDR2 FQGTGA. The CDR3 runs 13 residues. The full variable domain, in which reference TRBV7-3 and TRBJ1-1 provide the parts outside the CDR3, is GAGVSQTPSNKVTEKGKYVELRCDPISGHTALYWYRQSLGQGPEFLIYFQGTGAADDSGLPNDRFFAVRPEGSVSTLKIQRTERGDSAVYLCASSLLGGTEAFFGQGTRLTVV.